A selection of T cell receptor beta chains follows, all from one sample in a study of cytotoxic CD8 clonotypes in ibrutinib-treated CLL. Sequencing used immunoSEQ multiplex PCR; TCRdb keeps in-frame clones, though not all of them. Of 150,000 to 200,000 clones listed, about 88% are singletons. The sequenced sample was PBMCs, obtained at disease progression, from a patient treated with ibrutinib. The receptors derive from a human donor with chronic lymphocytic leukemia. The CDR3 runs from the conserved cysteine through the conserved F or W. Clone size is given for some rows only: seen once, a few or many times, or a class if the clone is expanded.

j_call	v_call	cdr3_length	clone_size	cdr3_aa
TRBJ2-1	TRBV30	14	once	CAWNAGRVSNEQFF
TRBJ2-7	TRBV13	17	.	CASSLSRTGYLSYEQYF
TRBJ2-5	TRBV7-2	13	.	CASSLLRGETQYF
TRBJ2-7	TRBV4-2	16	.	CASSQEGGDQGYEQYF
TRBJ1-3	TRBV6-1	15	.	CASSGGTVTGNTIYF
TRBJ1-5	TRBV7-3	14	.	CASSSTGGNQPQHF
TRBJ2-2	TRBV5-4	16	.	CASSQRLAWNTGELFF
TRBJ1-2	TRBV19	13	.	CASTLQGRDGYTF
TRBJ1-1	TRBV19	15	.	CASSLGTGGDTEAFF
TRBJ2-1	TRBV12-5	14	.	CASGGTSGFGEQFF
TRBJ2-7	TRBV5-1	11	.	CASNGSYEQYF
TRBJ2-2	TRBV29-1	15	.	CSVGLAGGGTGELFF
TRBJ2-7	TRBV25-1	15	.	CASSEYVGSSYEQYF